These T cell receptor beta chains were read from a single sample in a study of blood T cell repertoires in COVID-19. TCRdb's copy holds only in-frame clones and misses some; the assay was immunoSEQ multiplex PCR. Of some 140,000 clones listed, roughly 80% are singletons. The sequenced sample consisted of PBMCs or T cells enriched from blood (not recorded which). These receptors came from a man in his forties with acute COVID-19. The CDR3 runs from the conserved cysteine through the conserved F or W. The order of the fields is V gene, clone size, D gene, CDR3 length, J gene, CDR3 DNA, CDR3 protein. D genes are given only for firm matches. Size tells how often a clone was seen (once, few, many) or the class of an expanded clone, and some rows leave it out.

v_gene: TRBV16; abundance: .; d_gene: .; len: 12; j_gene: TRBJ1-2; CDR3nt: TGTGCCAGCAGCCCCGGGGGGTATGGCTACACCTTC; CDR3aa: CASSPGGYGYTF
v_gene: TRBV7-2; abundance: .; d_gene: .; len: 16; j_gene: TRBJ2-7; CDR3nt: TGTGCCAGCACCCCGAGGGTCCGTACGAGCTCCTACGAGCAGTACTTC; CDR3aa: CASTPRVRTSSYEQYF
v_gene: TRBV19; abundance: .; d_gene: .; len: 15; j_gene: TRBJ2-2; CDR3nt: TGTGCCAGTACCCCGGACAGCGCGAACACCGGGGAGCTGTTTTTT; CDR3aa: CASTPDSANTGELFF
v_gene: TRBV7-9; abundance: once; d_gene: .; len: 14; j_gene: TRBJ2-6; CDR3nt: TGTGCCAGCAGCACACAGGCCCAGGCCAACGTCCTGACTTTC; CDR3aa: CASSTQAQANVLTF
v_gene: TRBV18; abundance: .; d_gene: TRBD1; len: 14; j_gene: TRBJ1-1; CDR3nt: TGTGCCAGCTCACGGGACAGTAAAAACACTGAAGCTTTCTTT; CDR3aa: CASSRDSKNTEAFF
v_gene: TRBV3-1/TRBV3-2; abundance: .; d_gene: .; len: 15; j_gene: TRBJ1-5; CDR3nt: TGTGCCAGCAGCCATACAGGGACGAACAATCAGCCCCAGCATTTT; CDR3aa: CASSHTGTNNQPQHF
v_gene: TRBV19; abundance: .; d_gene: TRBD1; len: 15; j_gene: TRBJ1-1; CDR3nt: TGTGCCAGTAGTAGGGACAGGGGGATGAACACTGAAGCTTTCTTT; CDR3aa: CASSRDRGMNTEAFF
v_gene: TRBV7-2; abundance: .; d_gene: .; len: 14; j_gene: TRBJ1-4; CDR3nt: TGTGCCAGCAGCTTGAGCCCGACTGGGGAAAAACTGTTTTTT; CDR3aa: CASSLSPTGEKLFF
v_gene: TRBV28; abundance: .; d_gene: .; len: 16; j_gene: TRBJ1-5; CDR3nt: TGTGCCAGCAGCGCAATGATGGCAGGGTGGAATCAGCCCCAGCATTTT; CDR3aa: CASSAMMAGWNQPQHF
v_gene: TRBV9; abundance: .; d_gene: TRBD2; len: 16; j_gene: TRBJ2-3; CDR3nt: TGTGCCAGCAGCGTAGATGGTAGCGGGATCCGGGATACGCAGTATTTT; CDR3aa: CASSVDGSGIRDTQYF
v_gene: TRBV2; abundance: .; d_gene: TRBD1; len: 15; j_gene: TRBJ2-2; CDR3nt: TGTGCCAGCAGTGGGGGGACAGGAAGAACCGGGGAGCTGTTTTTT; CDR3aa: CASSGGTGRTGELFF
v_gene: TRBV6-5; abundance: .; d_gene: TRBD2; len: 16; j_gene: TRBJ2-7; CDR3nt: TGTGCCAGCAGTTACTCGGGTCGGGAGGGTCCGTACGAGCAGTACTTC; CDR3aa: CASSYSGREGPYEQYF
v_gene: TRBV5-6; abundance: .; d_gene: TRBD2; len: 17; j_gene: TRBJ2-3; CDR3nt: TGTGCCAGCAGCTTGGAGCTAGCGGGAGCCCTCACAGATACGCAGTATTTT; CDR3aa: CASSLELAGALTDTQYF
v_gene: TRBV4-3; abundance: .; d_gene: TRBD2; len: 19; j_gene: TRBJ2-2; CDR3nt: TGCGCCAGCAGCCACGGCGTTTTGATGACTAGCGTATGGACCGGGGAGCTGTTTTTT; CDR3aa: CASSHGVLMTSVWTGELFF
v_gene: TRBV28; abundance: .; d_gene: .; len: 13; j_gene: TRBJ1-2; CDR3nt: TGTGCCAGCAGTTTGGGCCTGAACTATGGCTACACCTTC; CDR3aa: CASSLGLNYGYTF
v_gene: TRBV6-2/TRBV6-3; abundance: once; d_gene: .; len: 14; j_gene: TRBJ2-7; CDR3nt: TGTGCCAGCAGTAGCGGACGGAGCGACTACGAGCAGTACTTC; CDR3aa: CASSSGRSDYEQYF
v_gene: TRBV9; abundance: .; d_gene: .; len: 15; j_gene: TRBJ1-1; CDR3nt: TGTGCCAGCAGCTCCGGCCGACACCGGAACACTGAAGCTTTCTTT; CDR3aa: CASSSGRHRNTEAFF
v_gene: TRBV12-3/TRBV12-4; abundance: .; d_gene: .; len: 13; j_gene: TRBJ1-4; CDR3nt: TGTGCCAGCAGTTTAGGACATCTACAGGGACTGTTTTTT; CDR3aa: CASSLGHLQGLFF
v_gene: TRBV5-1; abundance: .; d_gene: TRBD2; len: 16; j_gene: TRBJ2-2; CDR3nt: TGCGCCAGCAGCTGGGCGGGGACTAGCGGAACCGGGGAGCTGTTTTTT; CDR3aa: CASSWAGTSGTGELFF
v_gene: TRBV7-2; abundance: .; d_gene: .; len: 17; j_gene: TRBJ1-1; CDR3nt: TGTGCCAGCAGCTTAGGGGGGCTGCGGGGGTGGGGCACTGAAGCTTTCTTT; CDR3aa: CASSLGGLRGWGTEAFF
v_gene: TRBV4-1; abundance: .; d_gene: TRBD1; len: 18; j_gene: TRBJ2-6; CDR3nt: TGCGCCAGCAGCCCTCGGGGACAGGGGACCTCTGGGGCCAACGTCCTGACTTTC; CDR3aa: CASSPRGQGTSGANVLTF
v_gene: TRBV28; abundance: .; d_gene: .; len: 16; j_gene: TRBJ2-1; CDR3nt: TGTGCCAGCAGTTCCCTAGCGCAGTGGGGTAACAATGAGCAGTTCTTC; CDR3aa: CASSSLAQWGNNEQFF
v_gene: TRBV6-5; abundance: .; d_gene: .; len: 14; j_gene: TRBJ1-1; CDR3nt: TGTGCCAGCAGTTCAATGGGGCGGAACACTGAAGCTTTCTTT; CDR3aa: CASSSMGRNTEAFF